The T cell receptor beta chain under discussion was sequenced for a study of prognosis after radiotherapy for stage I lung cancer. This clonotype appeared many times. Antigen specificity is unknown. Germline is not matched at one junction end, which may reflect a read error. Study-wide results and caveats: Once stereotactic body radiation therapy had been given, unique TCR clone counts fell, with a median of 10,088 versus 6,861. Lower Shannon entropy values were found after stereotactic body radiation therapy in patients who developed distant metastases. Tumor-specific reactivity of the expanded TCR clones remained undetermined.

The V gene's germline CDR1 is ENHRY and CDR2 SYGVKD. This CDR3 has 13 amino acids. It was by two-round multiplex PCR that TCR beta CDR3 was amplified from genomic DNA. Primers specific to each TRBV and TRBJ gene drove first-round PCR. Each CDR3 protein is one row after TCRdb ran MiXCR on the multiplex PCR reads. The data show 45,000 to 70,000 distinct CDR3 sequences, about 25% seen once. The V and J genes are TRBV10-3 and TRBJ1-4; D is unresolved. The sequence was obtained from a donor over 45 with non-small cell lung cancer. Here the sequenced sample was PBMCs, taken before or after stereotactic body radiation therapy (not recorded which). CDR3 protein: CAISESRQDRLDF. In nucleotides, the CDR3 is TGTGCCATCAGTGAGTCGCGGCAGGACCGACTGGATTTT.